This T cell receptor beta chain was sequenced for a study of PD-L1 blockade in urothelial cancer. The table came from immunoSEQ multiplex PCR; TCRdb's copy has only in-frame clones and leaves some out. The table shows approximately 47,000 clones, with roughly 80% occurring only once. Time point indicated: pretreatment peripheral blood. The trim removed 0 bases at V and 8 bases at J, leaving 14 bases unmatched. The CDR3 covers 17 residues. Looked up from germline, CDR1 is SGHRS and CDR2 is YFSETQ. V gene TRBV5-1 combines with J gene TRBJ2-1, with TRBD2 identical over 7 bases. The sample here was PBMCs, taken around atezolizumab (anti-PD-L1) treatment. This TCR came from a man aged 50-59 years with urothelial cancer. The DNA for the CDR3 is TGCGCCAGCAGCTTGGGGGTTCTCGCGGGGGTGCACGATGAGCAGTTCTTC. It yields the protein CASSLGVLAGVHDEQFF.